This T cell receptor beta chain was recovered during a study of T cells after yellow fever vaccination. This clonotype was detected only a few times. Its antigen remains unidentified. Study results and caveats: Most primary-vaccination clones recurred post-booster (around 95% CD4, about 87% CD8).

For TCR, cDNA came from 5'RACE template switching, which added a universal primer site and UMIs. A single record per CDR3 protein comes from TCRdb applying MiXCR to the 5' RACE reads. The sample has some 390,000 distinct CDR3 sequences, about 17% seen once. Trimming cost V 5 bases and J 7 bases, with 8 bases left between them. The CDR3 consists of 11 residues. Germline lookup yields CDR1 SQVTM and CDR2 ANQGSEA. This sample comprised PBMCs, obtained before the yellow fever booster vaccination. The V and J genes are TRBV29-1 and TRBJ2-2; the D gene is possibly TRBD2 (6 bases). The clonotype originates from a man between 18 and 35 years old who received the YFV17D yellow fever vaccine. Here the CDR3 DNA reads TGCAGCGTTTTCGGGGGCGGGGAGCTGTTTTTT. This encodes CSVFGGGELFF.